This T cell receptor (beta chain) was retrieved from a study of blood T cell repertoires in COVID-19. Study at large: Nucleic acid was either cDNA or gDNA, and it came from T cells, B-cell-depleted T cells, or PBMCs.

The CDR3 is made up of 13 amino acids. Germline CDR1 and CDR2: GTSNPN and SVGIG (reference sequence). J gave up 8 bases and V 5 bases, and 4 bases lay outside the gene matches. Authors' data handling: Reference gene primer amplification gave nucleated cell count estimates. Assay used: immunoSEQ multiplex PCR; TCRdb lists only in-frame clones, some missing. Clone size and the V and J calls come from that table; the DNA yielded D and trimming. The data hold 150,000 to 200,000 clones, with more than 75% observed a single time. Sequencing was performed on peripheral blood. The rearrangement uses TRBV30 and TRBJ1-6; 9 nucleotides align to TRBD1. The sequence was obtained from a man aged 35 to 55 with active or convalescent COVID-19. CDR3 region: CAWVRDRDSPLHF. The CDR3 DNA reads TGTGCCTGGGTCCGGGACAGGGATTCACCCCTCCACTTT.